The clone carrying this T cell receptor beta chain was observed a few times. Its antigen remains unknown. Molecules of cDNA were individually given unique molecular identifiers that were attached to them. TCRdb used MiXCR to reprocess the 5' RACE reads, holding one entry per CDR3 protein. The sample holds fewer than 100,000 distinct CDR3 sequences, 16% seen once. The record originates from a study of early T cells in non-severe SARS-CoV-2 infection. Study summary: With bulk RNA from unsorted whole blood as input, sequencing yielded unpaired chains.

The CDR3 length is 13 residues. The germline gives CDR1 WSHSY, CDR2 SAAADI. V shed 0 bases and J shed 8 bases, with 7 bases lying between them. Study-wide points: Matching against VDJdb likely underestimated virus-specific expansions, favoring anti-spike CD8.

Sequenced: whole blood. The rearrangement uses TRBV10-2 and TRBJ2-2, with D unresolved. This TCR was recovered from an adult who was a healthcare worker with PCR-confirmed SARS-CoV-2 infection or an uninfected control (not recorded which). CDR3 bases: TGCGCCAGCAGTGAGTCGGTGTCTGGGGAGCTGTTTTTT. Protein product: CASSESVSGELFF.